This T cell receptor beta chain was profiled in a study of read filtering for tumor transcriptome and immune sequencing. Study-wide background: After DNase treatment, RNA was made into whole-transcriptome libraries.

CDR1 and CDR2 from the germline V gene are SSHAT and FNYEAQ (reference sequence). This CDR3 contains 15 residues. Study results and caveats: About four fifths of IR-seq clonotypes had a single read, yet these held about 3.4% of reads.

From roughly 0.4 ug of RNA, a library with molecular barcoded alpha/delta and beta/gamma adaptors was made. TCRdb processed the reads anew with MiXCR; each CDR3 protein has one entry. In the table there are under 40,000 distinct CDR3 sequences, approximately 15% of which are singletons. This clonotype has ten or more counts. Its antigen is not identified. A junction end diverges from the germline sequence, so it may reflect a read error. The TCR was taken from a donor aged 40 or older with multiple myeloma. Material for sequencing was a population of CD138-negative cells sorted from bone marrow. V usage is TRBV7-7 and J usage is TRBJ2-3, with D hard to call. The CDR3 DNA reads as TGTGCTAGCAGCTTAGGCATGGCGGGCACAGATACGCAGTATTTT. It codes for CASSLGMAGTDTQYF. Variable domain in full (rest from reference TRBV7-7 and TRBJ2-3): GAGVSQSPRYKVTKRGQDVTLRCDPISSHATLYWYQQALGQGPEFLTYFNYEAQPDKSGLPSDRFSAERPEGSISTLTIQRTEQRDSAMYRCASSLGMAGTDTQYFGPGTRLTVL.